Shown below are 7 T cell receptor beta chains from a single sample sequenced in a study of blood T cell repertoires in COVID-19. Only in-frame clones appear in the TCRdb table, and some are missing; sequencing was by immunoSEQ multiplex PCR. The table includes roughly 120,000 clones, more than 60% detected once. The sample comprised peripheral blood. All receptors come from a man between 70 and 80 years old with acute or convalescent COVID-19.

The V and J genes are TRBV5-1 and TRBJ1-3; D unresolved. Trimming left V 0 bases short and J 2 bases short, with 9 bases between. CDR3 length: 15 amino acids. Germline CDR1 reads SGHRS; CDR2 reads YFSETQ. The CDR3 sequence: CASSLGFEAGNTIYF. CDR3 nucleotide sequence: TGCGCCAGCAGCTTGGGGTTCGAGGCTGGAAACACCATATATTTT.

This sequence joins TRBV18 and TRBJ2-7, with D tentatively TRBD1 (5 bases). Trimming shortened V by 6 bases and J by 3 bases, and 12 bases separated the two germline ends. This CDR3 is 13 amino acids long. Germline V CDR1 and CDR2: KGHSH, LQKENI. CDR3 DNA sequence: TGTGCCAGCTCCCGAGGAGACAGCTACGAGCAGTACTTC. It encodes CASSRGDSYEQYF.

The rearrangement joins TRBV18 to TRBJ2-3, with D possibly TRBD1 on 6 matching bases. The V end lost 8 bases, the J end lost 4 bases, and 10 bases lay between the germline ends. Germline V gives CDR1 KGHSH, CDR2 LQKENI. The CDR3 has 12 amino acids. CDR3 DNA: TGTGCCAGCGAACAGGGTCCAGATACGCAGTATTTT. This codes for CASEQGPDTQYF.

V gene TRBV4-3 combines with J gene TRBJ1-2; D call uncertain. Germline CDR1 reads LGHNA; CDR2 reads YSLEER. The CDR3 extends over 14 amino acids. The V end was cut by 0 bases, the J end by 4 bases, with 9 bases between. The CDR3 sequence is CASSQDQLSYGYTF. DNA for the CDR3: TGCGCCAGCAGCCAAGACCAACTAAGCTATGGCTACACCTTC.

This clone came up a few times. The genes are TRBV15 and TRBJ1-5, with 9 bases identical to TRBD1. V lost 4 bases and J lost 3; bases outside the gene matches: 7. CDR1 is LNHNV and CDR2 is YYDKDF in the germline V gene (reference sequence). The CDR3 contains 16 residues. Written as DNA, the CDR3 is TGTGCCACCAGCACAGGACAGGGGACGTTCAATCAGCCCCAGCATTTT. It specifies CATSTGQGTFNQPQHF.

This clone came up once. The V call is TRBV28, the J call TRBJ2-6; 7 bases map to TRBD1. Germline CDR1 and CDR2: MDHEN and SYDVKM. The junction had 7 bases not matched to a gene; V was cut back by 8 bases and J by 0 bases. The CDR3 runs to 16 residues. The DNA of the CDR3 is TGTGCCAGCCATCGGGGACAGCACTCTGGGGCCAACGTCCTGACTTTC. It encodes CASHRGQHSGANVLTF. Full variable domain (remainder filled in from reference TRBV28 and TRBJ2-6): DVKVTQSSRYLVKRTGEKVFLECVQDMDHENMFWYRQDPGLGLRLIYFSYDVKMKEKGDIPEGYSVSREKKERFSLILESASTNQTSMYLCASHRGQHSGANVLTFGAGSRLTVL.

The J gene is TRBJ2-5, the V gene TRBV18, with D unclear. The germline V gene has CDR1 KGHSH and CDR2 LQKENI. Trimming shortened V by 2 bases and J by 1 base, and 8 bases separated the two germline ends. The CDR3 is 14 amino acids. The CDR3 nucleotides are TGTGCCAGCTCACCAATTTACACCCAAGAGACCCAGTACTTC. Encoded protein: CASSPIYTQETQYF. The whole variable domain, filled in from reference TRBV18 and TRBJ2-5, reads NAGVMQNPRHLVRRRGQEARLRCSPMKGHSHVYWYRQLPEEGLKFMVYLQKENIIDESGMPKERFSAEFPKEGPSILRIQQVVRGDSAAYFCASSPIYTQETQYFGPGTRLLVL.